Given below is one T cell receptor beta chain in context. This CDR3 has 14 amino acids. V was clipped by 6 bases and J by 0 bases, with 11 bases between them. CDR1 is LNHDA, CDR2 SQIVND, per germline (reference sequence). This sample is part of a study of blood T cell repertoires in COVID-19. Study details: The United States, Italy and Spain supplied acute and convalescent COVID-19 samples.

The protocol was immunoSEQ multiplex PCR, while the TCRdb copy is restricted to in-frame clones and leaves out a portion. This sample yields roughly 230,000 clones, of which roughly 90% are seen a single time; approximately 2.1% belongs to the top ten. The V call is TRBV19, the J call TRBJ1-1, with a weak D call TRBD1 (6 bases). The sequence came from a woman aged 55 to 70 with COVID-19, enrolled during active disease. Sequenced material: peripheral blood. This CDR3 is CASSWDIMNTEAFF. DNA for the CDR3: TGTGCCAGTAGCTGGGACATAATGAACACTGAAGCTTTCTTT.